This T cell receptor (beta chain) came from a study of beta chain features in type 1 diabetes. Study conclusions and caveats: Across all four CD4+ subsets, people with type 1 diabetes showed modestly shorter TCRB CDR3s.

Investigators reverse transcribed all isolated RNA, so they sequenced expressed TCRB transcripts. Assay: immunoSEQ multiplex PCR; the TCRdb copy retains only in-frame clones and omits some. The sample consists of about 170,000 clones, 7.5% to 8.5% of them appearing once. V lost 5 bases to trimming and J lost 0 bases; unmatched junction nucleotides: 7. Germline assignment: CDR1 SSHAT and CDR2 FNYEAQ (reference sequence). CDR3 length equals 17 residues. Turning to this clone: Its specificity is unknown.

Material for sequencing was central memory CD4+ T cells from blood. This TCR was sampled from a young man with type 1 diabetes. This chain links TRBV7-7 with TRBJ2-1, with 10 bases that match TRBD2. The DNA for the CDR3 is TGTGCCAGCAGCCCCACTAGCGGGGTGAGCTCCTACAATGAGCAGTTCTTC. Encoded protein: CASSPTSGVSSYNEQFF.